Following are 14 T cell receptor beta chains from one sample sequenced in a study of cytomegalovirus exposure and HLA in healthy donors. The assay was immunoSEQ multiplex PCR, and TCRdb's table has in-frame clones only and misses some. The repertoire holds roughly 220,000 clones, with 65% to 85% as singletons. Sequenced sample: PBMCs. These receptors all come from a woman aged 25-40 years in good health and CMV-seropositive.

Remarks on this clone: A clone one base away is much larger, so this may be a read error. The rearrangement links TRBV7-3 to TRBJ2-2; TRBD1 aligns across 10 bases. Germline trimming cut 5 bases from V and 3 bases from J; bases unmatched to any gene: 3. Germline lookup yields CDR1 SGHTA and CDR2 FQGTGA. The CDR3 loop spans 15 amino acids. The CDR3: CASSPGTGDTGELFF. The CDR3 DNA is TGTGCCAGCAGCCCCGGGACAGGGGACACCGGGGAGCTGTTTTTT.

This clone was seen only once. The chain combines TRBV5-1 with TRBJ2-1, with D possibly being TRBD2 (5 bases). The length of the CDR3 is 15 residues. V was trimmed by 6 bases and J by 0 bases, leaving 13 bases between them. CDR1 and CDR2 (germline): SGHRS, YFSETQ. CDR3 sequence: CASTGEVSSYNEQFF. As DNA, the CDR3 is TGCGCCAGCACCGGGGAAGTGAGCTCCTACAATGAGCAGTTCTTC.

The CDR3 here is CAWSVRYSGANVLTF. The CDR3 DNA reads TGTGCCTGGAGTGTAAGGTACTCTGGGGCCAACGTCCTGACTTTC. The V call is TRBV30, the J call TRBJ2-6, with D unresolved. CDR1 is GTSNPN and CDR2 is SVGIG in the germline V gene (reference sequence). V gave up 0 bases and J gave up 0 bases, with 6 bases separating them. This CDR3 region has 15 residues.

The gene calls are TRBV5-6 and TRBJ2-7; D is perhaps TRBD1 or TRBD2 (7 bases each). The CDR3 spans 17 residues. Germline assignment: CDR1 SGHDT and CDR2 YYEEEE. V was clipped by 4 bases and J by 4 bases, with 24 bases between them. In nucleotides, the CDR3 is TGTGCCAGCAGCGTATTTAGGGGGCCGGGACTACTATACGAGCAGTACTTC. Amino acid sequence: CASSVFRGPGLLYEQYF.

For the CDR3, the DNA is TGTGCCAGCAGCCCCCGGGGCAGGGGAGATTATGAGCAGTTCTTC. Protein sequence: CASSPRGRGDYEQFF. This chain joins TRBV11-1 and TRBJ2-1; TRBD1 might be the D (6 bases). Germline loops: CDR1 SGHAT, CDR2 FQDESV (reference sequence). The V gene lost 5 bases and the J gene lost 8 bases, with 19 bases spanning the gap. The CDR3 extends over 15 amino acids.

The V call is TRBV30, the J call TRBJ2-5; D might be TRBD1 (5 bases). Trimming removed 6 bases at V and 0 bases at J, with 14 bases between. This CDR3 has 14 residues. The germline V gene has CDR1 GTSNPN and CDR2 SVGIG (reference sequence). CDR3 residues: CACRWGRDQETQYF. The CDR3 region has the DNA TGTGCCTGCCGCTGGGGCAGGGACCAAGAGACCCAGTACTTC.

CDR3 DNA: TGTGCCAGCAGCCAAGTTCCAGGGTCCAACTATGGCTACACCTTC. Its protein product is CASSQVPGSNYGYTF. This chain uses TRBV4-2 with TRBJ1-2; tentative D call: TRBD1 (5 bases). Trimming pared 1 base from V and 2 bases from J, leaving 11 bases between. Germline V lookup: CDR1 LGHNA, CDR2 YNFKEQ. This CDR3 has 15 amino acids.

V is TRBV18 and J is TRBJ2-6; 7 nucleotides line up with TRBD1. Germline V CDR1 and CDR2: KGHSH, LQKENI. The CDR3 is 15 residues long. V lost 5 bases to trimming and J lost 2 bases; unmatched junction nucleotides: 3. The CDR3 nucleotides are TGTGCCAGCTCAAACAGGGGAACTGGGGCCAACGTCCTGACTTTC. Translation: CASSNRGTGANVLTF.

In this sample, this clone turned up a few times. This same CDR3 is encoded by further DNA sequences in the sample. The CDR3 region is CASSEAGEGYNEQFF. The CDR3 nucleotides read TGTGCCAGCAGTGAAGCCGGGGAGGGTTACAATGAGCAGTTCTTC. V is TRBV6-1 and J is TRBJ2-1; 7 bases are a match to TRBD2. Trimming removed 0 bases from V and 4 bases from J; junction bases left unmatched: 3. Germline V CDR1 and CDR2: MNHNS, SASEGT. This CDR3 has 15 amino acids.

J is TRBJ2-1 and V is TRBV13; 16 bases map to TRBD2. Germline trimming cut 4 bases from V and 7 bases from J; bases unmatched to any gene: 10. The germline gives CDR1 PRHDT, CDR2 FYEKMQ (reference sequence). The CDR3 covers 18 residues. CDR3 in DNA: TGTGCCAGCAGCTCCCCGGGACTAGCGGGAGGGGAATGGAATGAGCAGTTCTTC. Residues: CASSSPGLAGGEWNEQFF.

The rearrangement joins TRBV4-2 to TRBJ2-1; 11 bases agree with TRBD2. Trimming cost V 4 bases and J 6 bases; bases outside gene matches: 8. The CDR3 has 16 residues. CDR1 is LGHNA, CDR2 YNFKEQ, per germline. The chain's CDR3 is CASSPGLAEGSNEQFF. CDR3 in DNA: TGTGCCAGCAGCCCGGGACTAGCGGAGGGGAGCAATGAGCAGTTCTTC.

This clone appeared a few times. The V call is TRBV7-2, the J call TRBJ1-5; 8 bases map to TRBD1. V lost 5 bases, J lost 9 bases, and 9 bases stayed unmatched. The germline CDR1 and CDR2 sequences are SGHTA and FQGNSA. This CDR3 is built from 14 residues. The CDR3 reads CASSTKTGVAPQHF. The CDR3, as DNA: TGTGCCAGCAGCACAAAGACAGGGGTCGCGCCCCAGCATTTT. Full variable domain (missing parts from reference TRBV7-2 and TRBJ1-5): GAGVSQSPSNKVTEKGKDVELRCDPISGHTALYWYRQSLGQGLEFLIYFQGNSAPDKSGLPSDRFSAERTGGSVSTLTIQRTQQEDSAVYLCASSTKTGVAPQHFGDGTRLSIL.

The genes are TRBV30 and TRBJ1-4; possibly TRBD1 for D (5 bases). Germline loops: CDR1 GTSNPN, CDR2 SVGIG (reference sequence). V dropped 4 bases and J dropped 4 bases, with 10 bases sitting between them. The CDR3 consists of 13 residues. The CDR3 DNA reads as TGTGCCTGGAATCAGGGCTTTAATGAAAAACTGTTTTTT. Translated: CAWNQGFNEKLFF.

The rearrangement links TRBV4-1 to TRBJ1-5; possible D gene TRBD1, 6 bases. The CDR3 has 15 amino acids. Trimming left V 4 bases short and J 1 base short, with 11 bases between. Germline values: CDR1 MGHRA, CDR2 YSYEKL. This CDR3 reads CASSLGGESNQPQHF. CDR3 in DNA: TGCGCCAGCAGCCTCGGGGGCGAGAGCAATCAGCCCCAGCATTTT.